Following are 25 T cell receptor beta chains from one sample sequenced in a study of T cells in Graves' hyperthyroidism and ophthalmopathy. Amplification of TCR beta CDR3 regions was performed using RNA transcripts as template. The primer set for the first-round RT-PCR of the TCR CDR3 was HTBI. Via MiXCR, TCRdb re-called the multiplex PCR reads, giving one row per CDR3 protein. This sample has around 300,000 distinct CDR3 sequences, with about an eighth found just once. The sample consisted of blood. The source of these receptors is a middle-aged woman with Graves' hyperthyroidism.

This CDR3 reads CASSPPRGSGQETQYF. The CDR3 DNA is TGCGCCAGCAGCCCCCCGCGGGGGTCCGGGCAAGAGACCCAGTACTTC. The chain couples TRBV5-1 to TRBJ2-5, with 7 bases fitting TRBD2. V dropped 4 bases and J dropped 2; count of bases not matched to a gene: 11. Germline V lookup: CDR1 SGHRS, CDR2 YFSETQ. The CDR3 is 16 residues long.

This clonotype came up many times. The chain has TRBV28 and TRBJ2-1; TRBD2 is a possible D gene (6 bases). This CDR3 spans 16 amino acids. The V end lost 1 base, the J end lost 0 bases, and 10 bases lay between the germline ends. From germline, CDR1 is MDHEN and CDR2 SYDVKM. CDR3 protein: CASSLFGTFSYNEQFF. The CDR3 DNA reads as TGTGCCAGCAGTTTATTCGGGACTTTCTCCTACAATGAGCAGTTCTTC.

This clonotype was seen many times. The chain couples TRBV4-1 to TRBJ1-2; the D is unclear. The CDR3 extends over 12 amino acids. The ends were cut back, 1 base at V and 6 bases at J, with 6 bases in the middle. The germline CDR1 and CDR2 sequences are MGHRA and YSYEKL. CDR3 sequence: CASSQGINGYTF. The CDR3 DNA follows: TGCGCCAGCAGCCAAGGGATTAATGGCTACACCTTC.

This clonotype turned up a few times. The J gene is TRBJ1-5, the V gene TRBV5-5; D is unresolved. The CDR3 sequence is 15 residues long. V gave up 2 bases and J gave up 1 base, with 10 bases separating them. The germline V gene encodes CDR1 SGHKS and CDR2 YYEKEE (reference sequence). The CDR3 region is CASSFDGRSNQPQHF. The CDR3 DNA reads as TGTGCCAGCAGCTTTGACGGCCGAAGCAATCAGCCCCAGCATTTT.

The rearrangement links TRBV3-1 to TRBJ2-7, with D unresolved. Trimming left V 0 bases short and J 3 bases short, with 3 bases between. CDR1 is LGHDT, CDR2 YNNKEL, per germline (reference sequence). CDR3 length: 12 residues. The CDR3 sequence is CASSQEHYEQYF. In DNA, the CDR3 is TGTGCCAGCAGCCAAGAACACTACGAGCAGTACTTC.

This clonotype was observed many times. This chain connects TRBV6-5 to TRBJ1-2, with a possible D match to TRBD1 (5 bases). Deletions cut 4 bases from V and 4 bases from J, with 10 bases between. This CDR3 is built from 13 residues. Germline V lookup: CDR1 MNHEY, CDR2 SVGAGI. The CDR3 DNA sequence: TGTGCCAGCAGTTCTCGGGACGGCTATGGCTACACCTTC. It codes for CASSSRDGYGYTF.

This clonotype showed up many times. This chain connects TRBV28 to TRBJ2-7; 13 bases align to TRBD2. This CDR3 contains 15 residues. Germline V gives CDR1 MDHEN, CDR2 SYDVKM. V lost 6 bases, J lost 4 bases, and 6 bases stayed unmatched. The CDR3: CASSRGLAGDYEQYF. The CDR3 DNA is TGTGCCAGCAGCCGTGGACTAGCGGGAGATTACGAGCAGTACTTC.

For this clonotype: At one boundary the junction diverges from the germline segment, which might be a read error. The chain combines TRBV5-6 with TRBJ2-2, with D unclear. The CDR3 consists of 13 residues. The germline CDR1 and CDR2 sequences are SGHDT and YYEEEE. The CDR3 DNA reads TGTGCCAGCAGCTTGGGGGTCACCGCGGAGCTGTTTTTT. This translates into CASSLGVTAELFF.

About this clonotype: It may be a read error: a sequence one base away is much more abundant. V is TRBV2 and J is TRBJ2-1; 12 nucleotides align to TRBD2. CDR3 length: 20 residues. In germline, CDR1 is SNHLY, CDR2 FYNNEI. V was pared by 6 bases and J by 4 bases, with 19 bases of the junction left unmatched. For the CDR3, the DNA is TGTGCCAGCAGCAGAGTCGGACTAGCGGGAATACTTCCCCTTTACAATGAGCAGTTCTTC. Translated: CASSRVGLAGILPLYNEQFF.

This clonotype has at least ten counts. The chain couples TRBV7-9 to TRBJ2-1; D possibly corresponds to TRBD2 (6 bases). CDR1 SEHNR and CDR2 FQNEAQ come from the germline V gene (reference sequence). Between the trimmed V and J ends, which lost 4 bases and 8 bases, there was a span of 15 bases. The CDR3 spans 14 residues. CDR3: CASSSRTPGDEQFF. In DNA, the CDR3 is TGTGCCAGCAGCTCCCGGACCCCGGGGGATGAGCAGTTCTTC. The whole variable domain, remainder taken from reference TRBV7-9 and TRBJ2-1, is DTGVSQNPRHKITKRGQNVTFRCDPISEHNRLYWYRQTLGQGPEFLTYFQNEAQLEKSRLLSDRFSAERPKGSFSTLEIQRTEQGDSAMYLCASSSRTPGDEQFFGPGTRLTVL.

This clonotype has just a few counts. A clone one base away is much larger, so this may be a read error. This CDR3 is CASSYDRRGNEQLF. CDR3 DNA: TGTGCCAGCAGTTACGACAGGAGGGGGAATGAGCAGCTCTTC. The V gene is TRBV28, the J gene TRBJ2-5; D could derive from TRBD1 or TRBD2 (6 bases each). The germline CDR1 and CDR2 sequences are MDHEN and SYDVKM. The CDR3 runs to 14 residues.

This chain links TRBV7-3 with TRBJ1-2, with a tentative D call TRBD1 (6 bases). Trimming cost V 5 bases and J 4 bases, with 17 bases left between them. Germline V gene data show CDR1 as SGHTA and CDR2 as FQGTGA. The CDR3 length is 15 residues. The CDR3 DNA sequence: TGTGCCAGCAGCCTTAAAAAACAGGGTACCTATGGCTACACCTTC. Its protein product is CASSLKKQGTYGYTF.

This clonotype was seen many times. CDR3 residues: CSASRGLNTEAFF. DNA for the CDR3: TGCAGTGCTAGTAGGGGTCTGAACACTGAAGCTTTCTTT. V and J are TRBV20-1 and TRBJ1-1; possible D gene TRBD1, 5 bases. Per the germline V gene, CDR1 is DFQATT and CDR2 is SNEGSKA (reference sequence). V was pared by 3 bases and J by 0 bases, with 8 bases between. The CDR3 has 13 amino acids.

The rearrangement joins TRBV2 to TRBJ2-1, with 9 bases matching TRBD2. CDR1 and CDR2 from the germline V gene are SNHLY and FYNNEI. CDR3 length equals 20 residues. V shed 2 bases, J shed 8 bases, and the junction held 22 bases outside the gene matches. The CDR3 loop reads CASSEWPRGLGGRAGHEQFF. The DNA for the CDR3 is TGTGCCAGCAGTGAATGGCCGCGGGGGTTGGGCGGGAGGGCCGGACATGAGCAGTTCTTC.

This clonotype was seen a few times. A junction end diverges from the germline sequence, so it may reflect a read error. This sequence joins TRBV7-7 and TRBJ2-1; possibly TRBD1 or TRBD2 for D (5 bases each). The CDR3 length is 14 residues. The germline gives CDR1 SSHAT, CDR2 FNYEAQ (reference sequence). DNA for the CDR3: TGTGCTAGCAGCTTAGCGCTAGGGGCCAATGAGCAGTTCTTC. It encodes CASSLALGANEQFF.

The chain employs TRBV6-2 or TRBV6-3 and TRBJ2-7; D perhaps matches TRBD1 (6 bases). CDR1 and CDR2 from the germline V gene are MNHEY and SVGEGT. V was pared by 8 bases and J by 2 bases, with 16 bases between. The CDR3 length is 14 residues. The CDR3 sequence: CASSRVGATYEQYF. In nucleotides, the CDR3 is TGTGCCAGCTCAAGGGTGGGGGCTACCTACGAGCAGTACTTC.

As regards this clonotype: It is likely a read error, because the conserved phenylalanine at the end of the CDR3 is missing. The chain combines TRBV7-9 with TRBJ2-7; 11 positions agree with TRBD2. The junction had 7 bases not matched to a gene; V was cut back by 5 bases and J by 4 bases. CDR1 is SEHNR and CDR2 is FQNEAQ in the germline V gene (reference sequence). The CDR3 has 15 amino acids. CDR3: CASSTVLAGVYEQYL. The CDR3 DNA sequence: TGTGCCAGCAGCACAGTACTAGCGGGAGTTTACGAGCAGTACCTC.

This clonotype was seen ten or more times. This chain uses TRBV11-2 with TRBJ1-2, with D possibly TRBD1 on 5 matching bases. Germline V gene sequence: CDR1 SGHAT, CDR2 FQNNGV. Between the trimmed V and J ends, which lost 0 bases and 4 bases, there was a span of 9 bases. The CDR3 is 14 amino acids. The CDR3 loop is CASSLDQGIYGYTF. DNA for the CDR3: TGTGCCAGCAGCTTAGATCAGGGCATCTATGGCTACACCTTC.

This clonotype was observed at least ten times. The CDR3 reads CAKYQSVNPYSNQPQHF. CDR3 nucleotides: TGTGCCAAATACCAGTCCGTGAACCCTTATAGCAATCAGCCCCAGCATTTT. The V and J genes are TRBV27 and TRBJ1-5; D not resolved. The CDR3 loop spans 17 amino acids. V shed 10 bases and J shed 0 bases, with 22 bases lying between them. Germline V gene sequence: CDR1 MNHEY, CDR2 SMNVEV (reference sequence).

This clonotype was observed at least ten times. CDR3 nucleotide sequence: TGTGCCAGCAGAGACCGGGACAGGGCCTACGAGCAGTACTTC. Its protein product is CASRDRDRAYEQYF. V usage is TRBV11-2 and J usage is TRBJ2-7; 9 bases align to TRBD1. The germline V gene has CDR1 SGHAT and CDR2 FQNNGV. This CDR3 is 14 amino acids long. V shed 6 bases, J shed 2 bases, and the junction held 5 bases outside the gene matches.

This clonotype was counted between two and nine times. The CDR3 loop reads CASSLGTGTWDEQFF. For the CDR3, the DNA is TGTGCCAGCAGTTTAGGGACAGGGACTTGGGATGAGCAGTTCTTC. This chain links TRBV27 with TRBJ2-1; 9 bases agree with TRBD1. J lost 8 bases, V lost 2 bases, and 7 bases had no gene match. The CDR3 consists of 15 residues. Germline V gives CDR1 MNHEY, CDR2 SMNVEV (reference sequence).

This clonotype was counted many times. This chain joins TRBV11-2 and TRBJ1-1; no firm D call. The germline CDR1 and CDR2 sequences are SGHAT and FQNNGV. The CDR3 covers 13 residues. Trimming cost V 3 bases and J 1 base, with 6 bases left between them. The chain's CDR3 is CASSLRQNTEAFF. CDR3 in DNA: TGTGCCAGCAGCTTGAGACAGAACACTGAAGCTTTCTTT. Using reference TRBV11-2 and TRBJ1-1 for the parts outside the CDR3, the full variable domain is EAGVAQSPRYKIIEKRQSVAFWCNPISGHATLYWYQQILGQGPKLLIQFQNNGVVDDSQLPKDRFSAERLKGVDSTLKIQPAKLEDSAVYLCASSLRQNTEAFFGQGTRLTVV.

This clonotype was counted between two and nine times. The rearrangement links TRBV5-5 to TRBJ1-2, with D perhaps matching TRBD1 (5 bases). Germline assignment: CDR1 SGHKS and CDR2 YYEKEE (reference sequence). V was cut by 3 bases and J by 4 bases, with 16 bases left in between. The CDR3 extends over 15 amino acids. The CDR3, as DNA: TGTGCCAGCAGCTACGCCCCGGACAACCTCTATGGCTACACCTTC. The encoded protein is CASSYAPDNLYGYTF.

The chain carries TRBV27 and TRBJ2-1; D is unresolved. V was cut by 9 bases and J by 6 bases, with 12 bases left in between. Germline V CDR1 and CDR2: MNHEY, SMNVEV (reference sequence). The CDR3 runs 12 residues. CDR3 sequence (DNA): TGTGCCAGTTCCGAAACTTTCAATGAGCAGTTCTTC. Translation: CASSETFNEQFF.

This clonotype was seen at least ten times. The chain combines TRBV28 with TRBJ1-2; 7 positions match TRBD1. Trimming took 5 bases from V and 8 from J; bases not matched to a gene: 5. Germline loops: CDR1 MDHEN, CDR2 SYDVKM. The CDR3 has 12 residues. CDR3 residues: CASSQQGRGYTF. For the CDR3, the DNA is TGTGCCAGCAGTCAACAGGGGCGAGGCTACACCTTC.